This TCR beta chain was obtained from a study of blood T cell repertoires in COVID-19. Turning to the study itself: Collection of acute and convalescent COVID-19 samples took place in the United States, Italy and Spain.

This CDR3 is built from 14 residues. V shed 2 bases and J shed 10 bases, with 12 bases lying between them. Germline CDR1 is MNHEY and CDR2 is SVGAGI. The authors' processing: Amplification with reference gene primers provided the estimates of nucleated cell counts. TCRdb's copy holds only in-frame clones and misses some; the assay was immunoSEQ multiplex PCR. V and J calls and clone size come straight from that table; D and trimming were deduced from the DNA. The sample has a few hundred thousand clones, around 88% seen once. The V gene is TRBV6-5, the J gene TRBJ1-6; no clear D. Sequenced input: peripheral blood. The clonotype was recovered from a woman in her 50s with acute or convalescent COVID-19. CDR3 in DNA: TGTGCCAGCAGTTACGGACGGACGGGATCACCCCTCCACTTT. Translating it yields CASSYGRTGSPLHF.